Following are 14 T cell receptor beta chains from one sample sequenced in a study of blood T cell repertoires in COVID-19. TCRdb's copy holds only in-frame clones and misses some; the assay was immunoSEQ multiplex PCR. The sample includes approximately 90,000 clones, about 88% seen only once; the top ten take roughly 9%. Sequenced input: peripheral blood. The receptors here all came from a man aged 50 to 59 with acute or convalescent COVID-19.

The rearrangement uses TRBV30 and TRBJ1-3; D uncertain. Per the germline V gene, CDR1 is GTSNPN and CDR2 is SVGIG (reference sequence). This CDR3 has 12 residues. V dropped 8 bases and J dropped 0 bases, with 8 bases sitting between them. CDR3 DNA: TGTGCCCACCACGGCTCTGGAAACACCATATATTTT. It codes for CAHHGSGNTIYF.

The chain is built from TRBV9 and TRBJ2-3; 11 bases fit TRBD1. Trimming cost V 4 bases and J 3 bases; bases outside gene matches: 7. Germline CDR1 is SGDLS and CDR2 is YYNGEE. CDR3 length: 16 residues. CDR3 region: CASSPEGQGVTDTQYF. Here the CDR3 DNA reads TGTGCCAGCAGCCCAGAGGGACAGGGGGTGACAGATACGCAGTATTTT.

The genes are TRBV6-2 or TRBV6-3 and TRBJ2-7, with 9 bases aligning to TRBD1. Germline V gene data show CDR1 as MNHEY and CDR2 as SVGEGT. V lost 5 bases, J lost 1 base, and 9 bases stayed unmatched. The CDR3 contains 16 residues. The CDR3 is CASSPAGTGRSYEQYF. The CDR3 bases are TGTGCCAGCAGTCCCGCCGGGACAGGGAGGTCCTACGAGCAGTACTTC.

The J gene is TRBJ1-2, the V gene TRBV28, with D hard to call. The CDR3 has 12 residues. In germline, CDR1 is MDHEN, CDR2 SYDVKM. The V end was cut by 4 bases, the J end by 8 bases, with 11 bases between. Here the CDR3 DNA reads TGTGCCAGCAGTTGGTCAGGAGGAGGCTACACCTTC. Translation gives CASSWSGGGYTF.

J is TRBJ2-3 and V is TRBV20-1, with 10 bases fitting TRBD2. The CDR3 runs to 16 residues. In germline, CDR1 is DFQATT, CDR2 SNEGSKA (reference sequence). V trimming: 3 bases; J trimming: 5 bases; junction bases outside the gene matches: 11. CDR3 DNA: TGCAGTGCTAGTCCCTCTAGCGGGGGTGCCGGAGATACGCAGTATTTT. This codes for CSASPSSGGAGDTQYF.

V and J are TRBV28 and TRBJ1-2; D may be TRBD1 (5 bases). Germline V gives CDR1 MDHEN, CDR2 SYDVKM. Trimming shortened V by 10 bases and J by 5 bases, and 17 bases separated the two germline ends. The CDR3 loop spans 13 amino acids. The CDR3 here is CATLEAGVYGYTF. Written as DNA, the CDR3 is TGTGCCACCCTAGAAGCGGGGGTTTATGGCTACACCTTC.

V and J are TRBV7-9 and TRBJ1-6, with 10 nucleotides matching TRBD1. The CDR3 covers 18 residues. CDR1 and CDR2 from the germline V gene are SEHNR and FQNEAQ (reference sequence). Trimming at V came to 3 bases and at J to 0 bases, leaving 5 bases not matched to a gene. Here the CDR3 reads CASSLGDRGSSYNSPLHF. The CDR3 DNA is TGTGCCAGCAGCTTGGGGGACAGGGGAAGCTCCTATAATTCACCCCTCCACTTT.

The V and J genes are TRBV19 and TRBJ1-2; D is perhaps TRBD1 (5 bases). Germline CDR1 LNHDA, CDR2 SQIVND (reference sequence). The CDR3 sequence is 14 residues long. The germline V and J ends were trimmed by 3 bases and 4 bases, with 12 bases remaining between them. CDR3 amino acids: CASSIGGEPYGYTF. CDR3 nucleotide sequence: TGTGCCAGTAGTATCGGAGGGGAGCCCTATGGCTACACCTTC. Using reference TRBV19 and TRBJ1-2 for the parts outside the CDR3, the full variable domain is DGGITQSPKYLFRKEGQNVTLSCEQNLNHDAMYWYRQDPGQGLRLIYYSQIVNDFQKGDIAEGYSVSREKKESFPLTVTSAQKNPTAFYLCASSIGGEPYGYTFGSGTRLTVV.

The chain links TRBV6-1 to TRBJ1-3, with 10 bases matching TRBD1. Germline CDR1 reads MNHNS; CDR2 reads SASEGT. The CDR3 contains 14 residues. The V gene end was trimmed by 2 bases and the J gene end by 14 bases; junction bases not matched to a gene: 9. CDR3: CASSETGTGVRLYF. In DNA form, the CDR3 reads TGTGCCAGCAGTGAAACCGGGACAGGGGTCCGACTATATTTT.

The chain uses TRBV18 and TRBJ2-5, with D possibly TRBD1 on 6 matching bases. The germline gives CDR1 KGHSH, CDR2 LQKENI. V was pared by 2 bases and J by 3 bases, with 10 bases between. This CDR3 comprises 14 residues. CDR3 in amino acids: CASSPVNREETQYF. The DNA of the CDR3 is TGTGCCAGCTCACCAGTTAACAGGGAAGAGACCCAGTACTTC.

The chain couples TRBV11-2 to TRBJ2-5; 15 bases are shared with TRBD2. V trimming: 5 bases; J trimming: 2 bases; junction bases outside the gene matches: 6. This CDR3 region has 17 residues. Germline V gene lookup returns CDR1 SGHAT and CDR2 FQNNGV. CDR3 bases: TGTGCCAGCAGCCGGACTAGCGGGGGGGCCGTTCAAGAGACCCAGTACTTC. It codes for CASSRTSGGAVQETQYF.

The chain has TRBV15 and TRBJ2-1, with 16 positions matching TRBD2. This CDR3 is 19 amino acids long. Germline CDR1 LNHNV, CDR2 YYDKDF (reference sequence). Trimming at V came to 0 bases and at J to 4 bases, leaving 6 bases not matched to a gene. CDR3 region: CATSRDYGTSGGVYNEQFF. CDR3 bases: TGTGCCACCAGCAGAGATTATGGGACTAGCGGGGGGGTGTACAATGAGCAGTTCTTC.

Regarding this clone: Other nucleotide sequences from this sample produce the same CDR3. The V call is TRBV5-1, the J call TRBJ2-3; 8 bases are shared with TRBD1. Looked up from germline, CDR1 is SGHRS and CDR2 is YFSETQ. The CDR3 sequence is 15 residues long. Trimming at V came to 4 bases and at J to 0 bases, leaving 4 bases not matched to a gene. The CDR3 coding sequence is TGCGCCAGCAGCCTCGGACAGGGTAGCACAGATACGCAGTATTTT. It yields the protein CASSLGQGSTDTQYF.

The V gene is TRBV12-3 or TRBV12-4, the J gene TRBJ1-5; D ambiguous. The CDR3 runs 12 residues. Trimming removed 6 bases at V and 3 bases at J, with 6 bases between. As DNA, the CDR3 is TGTGCCAGCAGCCCCTCCAATCAGCCCCAGCATTTT. This sequence encodes CASSPSNQPQHF.